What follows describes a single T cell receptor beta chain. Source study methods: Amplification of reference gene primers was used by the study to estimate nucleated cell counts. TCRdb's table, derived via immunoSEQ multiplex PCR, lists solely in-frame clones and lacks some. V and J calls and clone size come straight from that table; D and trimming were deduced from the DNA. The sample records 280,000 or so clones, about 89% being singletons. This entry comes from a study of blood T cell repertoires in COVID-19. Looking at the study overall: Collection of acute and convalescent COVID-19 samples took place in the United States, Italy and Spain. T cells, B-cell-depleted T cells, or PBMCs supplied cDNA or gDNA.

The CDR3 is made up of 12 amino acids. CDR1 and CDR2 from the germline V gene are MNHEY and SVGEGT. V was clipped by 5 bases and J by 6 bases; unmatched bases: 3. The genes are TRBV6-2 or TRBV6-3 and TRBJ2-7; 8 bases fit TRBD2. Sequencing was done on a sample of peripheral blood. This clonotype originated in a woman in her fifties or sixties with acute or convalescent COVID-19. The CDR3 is CASSPREGEQYF. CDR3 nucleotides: TGTGCCAGCAGTCCCCGGGAGGGCGAGCAGTACTTC.